This passage covers 12 T cell receptor beta chains from one sample sequenced in a study of T cells in Graves' hyperthyroidism and ophthalmopathy. RNA transcripts were the template for amplifying TCR beta CDR3 regions. During a first-round RT-PCR of the TCR CDR3, the HTBI primer set was used. TCRdb independently ran MiXCR on the multiplex PCR reads; one entry per CDR3 protein. The table includes hundreds of thousands of distinct CDR3 sequences, roughly 20% detected once. Sequenced material: blood. Source of these receptors: a woman aged 50 to 65 with Graves' hyperthyroidism that later progressed to Graves' ophthalmopathy.

The chain employs TRBV12-3 or TRBV12-4 and TRBJ2-2, with 12 nucleotides matching TRBD2. The CDR3 covers 17 residues. The J segment lost 6 bases and the V segment lost 1 base, leaving 6 bases of the junction unmatched. In DNA, the CDR3 is TGTGCCAGCAGTTTAGGACTAGCGGGGGAAACCCCCGGGGAGCTGTTTTTT. It codes for CASSLGLAGETPGELFF.

The chain couples TRBV7-2 to TRBJ2-1; D is perhaps TRBD2 (6 bases). The CDR3 spans 16 residues. Trimming took 5 bases from V and 4 from J, leaving 18 bases between them. Per germline, CDR1 SGHTA and CDR2 FQGNSA. CDR3 sequence (DNA): TGTGCCAGCAGCCCGGCCGGGAGCCTCAGGTACAATGAGCAGTTCTTC. Translated: CASSPAGSLRYNEQFF.

The gene calls are TRBV2 and TRBJ2-2; 9 bases agree with TRBD1. This CDR3 region has 14 residues. V trimming: 8 bases; J trimming: 5 bases; junction bases outside the gene matches: 6. Germline CDR1 reads SNHLY; CDR2 reads FYNNEI. The CDR3: CASLDRGRTGELFF. CDR3 nucleotide sequence: TGTGCCAGCCTGGACAGGGGTCGGACCGGGGAGCTGTTTTTT.

This clonotype came up many times. The chain employs TRBV7-9 and TRBJ2-7, with TRBD2 identical over 7 bases. The CDR3 runs 16 residues. Trimming cost V 3 bases and J 4 bases; bases outside gene matches: 12. Germline CDR1 is SEHNR and CDR2 is FQNEAQ (reference sequence). The CDR3 DNA follows: TGTGCCAGCAGCTTCGGGGGGATGGCCAGGGAATACGAGCAGTACTTC. Its translation is CASSFGGMAREYEQYF.

The chain has TRBV5-1 and TRBJ2-3; 11 bases line up with TRBD2. Trimming took 3 bases from V and 5 from J; bases not matched to a gene: 11. This CDR3 has 17 residues. From germline, CDR1 is SGHRS and CDR2 YFSETQ. The CDR3 DNA is TGCGCCAGCAGCTGGGGGCTTAGCGGGGGGGCCGGAGATACGCAGTATTTT. Translated, it gives CASSWGLSGGAGDTQYF.

V is TRBV30 and J is TRBJ1-6; no definite D call. Trimming took 5 bases from V and 0 from J, leaving 5 bases between them. From germline, CDR1 is GTSNPN and CDR2 SVGIG (reference sequence). CDR3 length: 13 amino acids. The CDR3 DNA reads as TGTGCCTGGTCAATCTCCTATAATTCACCCCTCCACTTT. Translating it yields CAWSISYNSPLHF.

This clonotype has a handful of counts. This chain links TRBV6-5 with TRBJ1-5; D is uncertain. Germline loops: CDR1 MNHEY, CDR2 SVGAGI. The V gene lost 0 bases and the J gene lost 1 base, with 10 bases spanning the gap. The CDR3 is made up of 16 amino acids. The CDR3 region is CASSYSVGGSNQPQHF. In DNA form, the CDR3 reads TGTGCCAGCAGTTACTCCGTGGGCGGGAGCAATCAGCCCCAGCATTTT.

The J gene is TRBJ2-1, the V gene TRBV6-1, with no clear D. This CDR3 is 15 amino acids long. Trimming shortened V by 4 bases and J by 5 bases, and 15 bases separated the two germline ends. CDR1 and CDR2 (germline): MNHNS, SASEGT. The CDR3 DNA is TGTGCCAGCAGTGTCGGAAATGTTGGGGACAATGAGCAGTTCTTC. The encoded protein is CASSVGNVGDNEQFF.

This chain uses TRBV19 with TRBJ2-3; possibly TRBD2 for D (6 bases). The germline CDR1 and CDR2 sequences are LNHDA and SQIVND (reference sequence). V lost 4 bases and J lost 2, with 22 bases in between. The CDR3 contains 18 residues. CDR3 sequence reads: CASSTGFLRGGLTDTQYF. The CDR3 DNA follows: TGTGCCAGTAGTACAGGCTTTTTGCGGGGCGGACTCACAGATACGCAGTATTTT. Filled out from reference TRBV19 and TRBJ2-3, the complete variable domain reads DGGITQSPKYLFRKEGQNVTLSCEQNLNHDAMYWYRQDPGQGLRLIYYSQIVNDFQKGDIAEGYSVSREKKESFPLTVTSAQKNPTAFYLCASSTGFLRGGLTDTQYFGPGTRLTVL.

This clonotype was seen ten or more times. The chain joins TRBV12-3 or TRBV12-4 to TRBJ1-3, with D possibly matching TRBD1 (5 bases). The CDR3 is 14 amino acids. The ends were cut back, 6 bases at V and 4 bases at J, with 13 bases in the middle. This CDR3 reads CASSPRGTGNTIYF. In DNA, the CDR3 is TGTGCCAGCAGCCCACGGGGGACGGGAAACACCATATATTTT.

This clonotype has a count of ten or more. V gene TRBV2 combines with J gene TRBJ1-1, with 7 positions matching TRBD1. J was trimmed by 4 bases and V by 6 bases; bases with no gene match: 5. Germline values: CDR1 SNHLY, CDR2 FYNNEI. The CDR3 covers 13 residues. The CDR3 spells CASRRTGFTEAFF. CDR3 in DNA: TGTGCCAGCAGGCGGACAGGCTTCACTGAAGCTTTCTTT. The full variable domain, with the rest looked up from reference TRBV2 and TRBJ1-1, is EPEVTQTPSHQVTQMGQEVILRCVPISNHLYFYWYRQILGQKVEFLVSFYNNEISEKSEIFDDQFSVERPDGSNFTLKIRSTKLEDSAMYFCASRRTGFTEAFFGQGTRLTVV.

This clonotype was counted between two and nine times. This chain joins TRBV20-1 and TRBJ2-6; D possibly corresponds to TRBD2 (5 bases). Germline loops: CDR1 DFQATT, CDR2 SNEGSKA (reference sequence). Deletions cut 3 bases from V and 3 bases from J, with 12 bases between. This CDR3 is built from 15 residues. The CDR3 DNA follows: TGCAGTGCTAGGAGGGATCAAGTTGGGGCCAACGTCCTGACTTTC. Translation: CSARRDQVGANVLTF.